The 15 T cell receptor beta chains below all came from one sample that was sequenced in a study of blood T cell repertoires in COVID-19. Here immunoSEQ multiplex PCR was the method, and the copy in TCRdb shows in-frame clones only, minus some. The data hold a few hundred thousand clones, with around 85% observed a single time. The sequencing sample was made of PBMCs or T cells enriched from blood (not recorded which). These receptor sequences come from a woman between 45 and 60 years old who had recovered from COVID-19.

V usage is TRBV4-2 and J usage is TRBJ1-6; D unresolved. The length of the CDR3 is 16 residues. The V gene lost 0 bases and the J gene lost 5 bases, with 11 bases spanning the gap. The germline V gene encodes CDR1 LGHNA and CDR2 YNFKEQ. As DNA, the CDR3 is TGTGCCAGCAGCCAAGATCCGCCAGGCAATAATTCACCCCTCCACTTT. This encodes CASSQDPPGNNSPLHF.

The chain employs TRBV27 and TRBJ2-1, with 7 bases identical to TRBD2. Germline CDR1 is MNHEY and CDR2 is SMNVEV (reference sequence). J lost 5 bases, V lost 5 bases, and 9 bases had no gene match. CDR3 size: 15 residues. The CDR3 coding sequence is TGTGCCAGCAGTCCGCCGACTAGCTTTAACAATGAGCAGTTCTTC. Its protein is CASSPPTSFNNEQFF.

This clone was picked up one time. The rearrangement links TRBV20-1 to TRBJ1-2; D is perhaps TRBD1 (6 bases). Germline CDR1 reads DFQATT; CDR2 reads SNEGSKA (reference sequence). Trimming cost V 3 bases and J 5 bases, with 16 bases left between them. This CDR3 has 14 residues. The CDR3 sequence is CSASTGTNDYGYTF. The CDR3 bases are TGCAGTGCTAGTACCGGGACAAACGATTATGGCTACACCTTC.

The chain links TRBV11-2 to TRBJ2-1; 7 bases match TRBD2. The CDR3 has 11 residues. CDR1 is SGHAT and CDR2 is FQNNGV in the germline V gene. V shed 1 base, J shed 14 bases, and the junction held 2 bases outside the gene matches. CDR3 sequence (DNA): TGTGCCAGCAGCTTAGTGGGGGGGAAGTTCTTC. Translation: CASSLVGGKFF.

This CDR3 is CASTDFREAGVDQPQHF. The CDR3 DNA follows: TGTGCCAGCACCGATTTCCGGGAGGCAGGGGTGGATCAGCCCCAGCATTTT. The V and J genes are TRBV2 and TRBJ1-5, with D maybe TRBD1 (6 bases). The CDR3 runs to 17 residues. Germline-derived CDR1 and CDR2 are SNHLY and FYNNEI. V lost 7 bases to trimming and J lost 5 bases, with 24 bases between them.

This chain joins TRBV29-1 and TRBJ2-1, with a possible D match to TRBD1 (5 bases). This CDR3 comprises 14 residues. Deletions cut 4 bases from V and 2 bases from J, with 12 bases between. Germline loops: CDR1 SQVTM, CDR2 ANQGSEA. The CDR3 spells CSVARASTYNEQFF. As DNA, the CDR3 is TGCAGCGTTGCCAGGGCTTCCACCTACAATGAGCAGTTCTTC.

The chain links TRBV3-1 (or the pseudogene TRBV3-2) to TRBJ1-1; D gene uncertain. Germline V gives CDR1 LGHDT, CDR2 YNNKEL (reference sequence). Trimming left V 2 bases short and J 0 bases short, with 10 bases between. CDR3 length equals 15 residues. This chain's CDR3 is CASSQHGDMNTEAFF. DNA for the CDR3: TGTGCCAGCAGCCAACACGGGGATATGAACACTGAAGCTTTCTTT.

The chain combines TRBV4-1 with TRBJ2-7, with 9 bases that match TRBD1. The CDR3 extends over 15 amino acids. J gave up 7 bases and V 4 bases, and 11 bases lay outside the gene matches. From germline, CDR1 is MGHRA and CDR2 YSYEKL. The CDR3 DNA is TGCGCCAGCAGCCCCCGGGACAGGGTATCGGGGGAGCAGTACTTC. It specifies CASSPRDRVSGEQYF.

V gene TRBV9 combines with J gene TRBJ2-2; D might be TRBD2 (5 bases). Trimming took 0 bases from V and 6 from J, leaving 12 bases between them. The length of the CDR3 is 15 residues. CDR1 SGDLS and CDR2 YYNGEE come from the germline V gene. CDR3 region: CASSVDQRTAGELFF. CDR3 DNA sequence: TGTGCCAGCAGCGTAGACCAAAGGACTGCCGGGGAGCTGTTTTTT. The full variable domain, with the rest looked up from reference TRBV9 and TRBJ2-2, is DSGVTQTPKHLITATGQRVTLRCSPRSGDLSVYWYQQSLDQGLQFLIQYYNGEERAKGNILERFSAQQFPDLHSELNLSSLELGDSALYFCASSVDQRTAGELFFGEGSRLTVL.

The rearrangement joins TRBV15 to TRBJ2-5; 8 bases align to TRBD1. Trimming at V came to 1 base and at J to 5 bases, leaving 6 bases not matched to a gene. Germline V gene data show CDR1 as LNHNV and CDR2 as YYDKDF (reference sequence). This CDR3 is 15 amino acids long. Written as DNA, the CDR3 is TGTGCCACCAGCAGAGGAGGACAGGGAAGGGAGACCCAGTACTTC. Its translation is CATSRGGQGRETQYF.

The table lists this clone with a few counts. The same CDR3 can be traced to other DNA sequences in this sample. The chain couples TRBV7-3 to TRBJ1-2; 8 positions match TRBD1. Germline-derived CDR1 and CDR2 are SGHTA and FQGTGA. V trimming: 5 bases; J trimming: 5 bases; junction bases outside the gene matches: 7. The CDR3 runs 14 residues. The CDR3 region has the DNA TGTGCCAGCAGCCCGGGGACAGGCCGGTATGGCTACACCTTC. Translated: CASSPGTGRYGYTF. The full variable domain, rest sourced from reference TRBV7-3 and TRBJ1-2, is GAGVSQTPSNKVTEKGKYVELRCDPISGHTALYWYRQSLGQGPEFLIYFQGTGAADDSGLPNDRFFAVRPEGSVSTLKIQRTERGDSAVYLCASSPGTGRYGYTFGSGTRLTVV.

This clone was observed a few times. The chain has TRBV27 and TRBJ1-1; TRBD1 might be the D (6 bases). From germline, CDR1 is MNHEY and CDR2 SMNVEV (reference sequence). Trimming cost V 5 bases and J 6 bases, with 16 bases left between them. CDR3 size: 14 residues. CDR3 residues: CASSPQGLGAEAFF. CDR3 nucleotides: TGTGCCAGCAGTCCACAGGGTTTGGGGGCTGAAGCTTTCTTT.

The chain joins TRBV7-9 to TRBJ1-4; TRBD1 might be the D (5 bases). V was pared by 0 bases and J by 6 bases, with 11 bases between. The CDR3 is made up of 15 amino acids. Looked up from germline, CDR1 is SEHNR and CDR2 is FQNEAQ (reference sequence). The CDR3 DNA follows: TGTGCCAGCAGCTTAGCCATAGGGGTGGATGAAAAACTGTTTTTT. Residues: CASSLAIGVDEKLFF.

This chain connects TRBV5-4 to TRBJ1-2; 10 bases align to TRBD1. CDR1 is SGHNT, CDR2 YYREEE, per germline (reference sequence). V shed 1 base, J shed 7 bases, and the junction held 7 bases outside the gene matches. CDR3 length equals 15 residues. DNA for the CDR3: TGTGCCAGCAGCTTGAGGAGCGGGACAGGGGTTGGCTACACCTTC. It encodes CASSLRSGTGVGYTF.

J is TRBJ2-5 and V is TRBV2; maybe TRBD2 (5 bases). The CDR3 has 14 amino acids. Germline V gives CDR1 SNHLY, CDR2 FYNNEI. Trimming took 1 base from V and 2 from J, leaving 8 bases between them. The CDR3 region is CASSEGGLQETQYF. The CDR3 DNA reads TGTGCCAGCAGTGAAGGAGGGCTACAAGAGACCCAGTACTTC. The variable domain in full, completed from reference TRBV2 and TRBJ2-5, reads EPEVTQTPSHQVTQMGQEVILRCVPISNHLYFYWYRQILGQKVEFLVSFYNNEISEKSEIFDDQFSVERPDGSNFTLKIRSTKLEDSAMYFCASSEGGLQETQYFGPGTRLLVL.